A selection of T cell receptor beta chains follows, all from one sample in a study of blood T cell repertoires in COVID-19. TCRdb's table, derived via immunoSEQ multiplex PCR, lists solely in-frame clones and lacks some. The data hold about 170,000 clones, with roughly 90% observed a single time. Input material: peripheral blood. The receptor set was obtained from a man aged 45-60 years with acute or convalescent COVID-19. CDR3s include the opening cysteine and the closing phenylalanine or tryptophan. A D gene is named only where the DNA matches it firmly. Clone size is stated in some rows and not others, as once, few, many or a class when expanded.

d_gene,abundance,j_gene,v_gene,CDR3nt,CDR3aa
TRBD2,NA,TRBJ2-1,TRBV19,TGTGCCAGTAGTATGCTCGGGGCTAGCGGTGGGAATGAGCAGTTCTTC,CASSMLGASGGNEQFF
NA,NA,TRBJ1-5,TRBV3-1/TRBV3-2,TGTGCCAGCAGCCAGGGCGTGAATCAGCCCCAGCATTTT,CASSQGVNQPQHF
TRBD1,NA,TRBJ2-3,TRBV18,TGTGCCAGCTCACCACCGAGTGCCGGACAGGCTGATACGCAGTATTTT,CASSPPSAGQADTQYF
TRBD1,NA,TRBJ1-4,TRBV5-1,TGCGCCAGCAGCCCGGGCTGGGACAGCCCTAATGAAAAACTGTTTTTT,CASSPGWDSPNEKLFF
NA,NA,TRBJ1-2,TRBV9,TGTGCCAGCAGCACGGGGGAGGGGATTCACTTC,CASSTGEGIHF
NA,few,TRBJ1-1,TRBV10-2,TGCGCCAGCAGTGGAGTAATGAACACTGAAGCTTTCTTT,CASSGVMNTEAFF
TRBD2,NA,TRBJ2-7,TRBV13,TGTGCCAGCAGCTGGCGGACTAGCGGGAGTAGAGAATCCTACGAGCAGTACTTC,CASSWRTSGSRESYEQYF
NA,NA,TRBJ1-3,TRBV19,TGTGCCAGTAGACGGGACATCTCTGGAAACACCATATATTTT,CASRRDISGNTIYF
NA,NA,TRBJ1-1,TRBV24-1,TGTGCCACCAGTGGGGGGGGAGGCACTGAAGCTTTCTTT,CATSGGGGTEAFF
TRBD2,NA,TRBJ2-1,TRBV5-4,TGTGCCAGCAGCTTGGCCGGTCTAGCGGGCTACAATGAGCAGTTCTTC,CASSLAGLAGYNEQFF
NA,NA,TRBJ2-7,TRBV3-1/TRBV3-2,TGTGCCAGCAGCCAAAGTGGTACTTTCTACGAGCAGTACTTC,CASSQSGTFYEQYF
TRBD1,NA,TRBJ1-1,TRBV27,TGTGCCAGCAGAGGACAGGTGAACACTGAAGCTTTCTTT,CASRGQVNTEAFF
TRBD1,NA,TRBJ2-3,TRBV27,TGTGCCAGCAGTTTTGTGACAGGGGGCGCAGATACGCAGTATTTT,CASSFVTGGADTQYF
TRBD1,few,TRBJ1-5,TRBV6-2/TRBV6-3,TGTGCCAGCAGCACTCGAGGACAGGGATATCAGCCCCAGCATTTT,CASSTRGQGYQPQHF
NA,NA,TRBJ2-7,TRBV27,NA,CASSSSGEQYF
NA,NA,TRBJ1-2,TRBV28,TGTGCCAGCCGGGGAGGAGGATTTTATGGCTACACCTTC,CASRGGGFYGYTF
TRBD2,NA,TRBJ2-7,TRBV6-2/TRBV6-3,TGTGCCAGCAGTTACGATGTGACCCTAGCGGGAGGAAAACTCTACGAGCAGTACTTC,CASSYDVTLAGGKLYEQYF
NA,NA,TRBJ1-4,TRBV15,TGTGCCACCAGCAGAGGCGGGGGAATAGGGGAAAAACTGTTTTTT,CATSRGGGIGEKLFF
TRBD1,once,TRBJ2-7,TRBV6-2/TRBV6-3,TGTGCCAGCAGTCCGACAGGGTACGAGCAGTACTTC,CASSPTGYEQYF
TRBD1,NA,TRBJ1-2,TRBV11-2,TGTGCCAGCAGCCGGAACGAGGGACAGGACCTAAACTATGGCTACACCTTC,CASSRNEGQDLNYGYTF
TRBD2,NA,TRBJ2-5,TRBV18,TGTGCCAGCTCACCACCAGGACTAGCGGGAGTCTGGGAGACCCAGTACTTC,CASSPPGLAGVWETQYF
NA,NA,TRBJ1-1,TRBV2,TGTGCCAGCAGCGACCCTGGGGGGGGGAGTATGGGCACTGAAGCTTTCTTT,CASSDPGGGSMGTEAFF
TRBD2,few,TRBJ2-3,TRBV18,TGTGCCAGCTCACCACTTGCTGCGGGAGGCACAGATACGCAGTATTTT,CASSPLAAGGTDTQYF
NA,NA,TRBJ1-1,TRBV27,TGTGCCAGCAGTTTTGGTGGCTGGGGGGACACTGAAGCTTTCTTT,CASSFGGWGDTEAFF
NA,NA,TRBJ2-2,TRBV7-3,TGTGCCAGCAGCTTAGTAGGCGGATCGAACACCGGGGAGCTGTTTTTT,CASSLVGGSNTGELFF